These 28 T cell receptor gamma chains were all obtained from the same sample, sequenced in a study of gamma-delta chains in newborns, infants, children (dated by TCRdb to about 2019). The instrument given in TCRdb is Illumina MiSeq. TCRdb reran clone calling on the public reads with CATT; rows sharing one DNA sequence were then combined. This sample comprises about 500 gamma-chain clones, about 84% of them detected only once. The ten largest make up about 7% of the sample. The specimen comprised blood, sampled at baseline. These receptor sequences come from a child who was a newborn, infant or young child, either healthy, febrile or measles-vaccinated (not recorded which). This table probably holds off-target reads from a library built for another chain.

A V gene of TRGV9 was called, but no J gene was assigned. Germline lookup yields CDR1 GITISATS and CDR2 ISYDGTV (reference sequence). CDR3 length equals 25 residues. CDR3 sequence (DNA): TGTGCCTGTGACCTACTGGGGGATAACTCCTGGGACACCCGACAGATGTTTTTCGGAACTAGCATCAAACTCTTC. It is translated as CACDLLGDNSWDTRQMFFGTSIKLF.

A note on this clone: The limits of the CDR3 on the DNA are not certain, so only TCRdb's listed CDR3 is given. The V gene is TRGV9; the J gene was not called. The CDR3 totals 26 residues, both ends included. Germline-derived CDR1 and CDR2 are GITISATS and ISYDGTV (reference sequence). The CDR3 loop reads CACDTGMTSSSWDTRQMFFGTGIKLF.

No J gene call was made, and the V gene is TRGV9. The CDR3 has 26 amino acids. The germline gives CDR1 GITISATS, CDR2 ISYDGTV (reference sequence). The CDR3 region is CACDTGGALFPWDTRQMFFGTSIKLF. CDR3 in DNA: TGTGCCTGTGACACTGGGGGAGCTTTATTCCCCTGGGACACCCGACAGATGTTTTTCGGAACTAGCATCAAACTCTTC.

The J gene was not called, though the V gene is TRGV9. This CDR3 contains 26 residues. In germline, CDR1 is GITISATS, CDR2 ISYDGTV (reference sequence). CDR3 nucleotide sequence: TGTGCCTGTGACACCGAGGGCTGGGGGACCCCCTGGGACACCCGACAGATGTTTTTCGGAACTAGCATCAAACTCTTC. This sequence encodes CACDTEGWGTPWDTRQMFFGTSIKLF.

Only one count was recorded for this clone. The DNA for the CDR3 is TGTGCCTGTGACAGACTGGGGGATACAGGGTCTTTGACAGCACAACTCTTCTTT. It codes for CACDRLGDTGSLTAQLFF. The V segment is TRGV9, and no J call was made. The CDR3 has 18 amino acids. The germline gives CDR1 GITISATS, CDR2 ISYDGTV (reference sequence).

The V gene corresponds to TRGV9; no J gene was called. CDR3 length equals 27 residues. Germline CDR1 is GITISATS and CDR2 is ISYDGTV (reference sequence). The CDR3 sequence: CACDTVDWGPSSWDTRQMFFGTSIKLF. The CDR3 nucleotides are TGTGCCTGTGACACTGTGGACTGGGGTCCGAGCTCCTGGGACACCCGACAGATGTTTTTCGGAACTAGCATCAAACTCTTC.

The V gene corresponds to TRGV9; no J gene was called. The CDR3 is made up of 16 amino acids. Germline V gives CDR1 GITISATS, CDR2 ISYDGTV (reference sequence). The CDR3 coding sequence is TGTGCCTGTGACGCCTTACTGGGGGATACGACAGCACAACTCTTCTTT. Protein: CACDALLGDTTAQLFF.

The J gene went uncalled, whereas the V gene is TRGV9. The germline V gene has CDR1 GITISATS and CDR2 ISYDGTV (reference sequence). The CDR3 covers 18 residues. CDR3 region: CACDQVLGDTTLTAQLFF. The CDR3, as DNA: TGTGCCTGTGACCAAGTACTGGGGGATACGACGTTGACAGCACAACTCTTCTTT.

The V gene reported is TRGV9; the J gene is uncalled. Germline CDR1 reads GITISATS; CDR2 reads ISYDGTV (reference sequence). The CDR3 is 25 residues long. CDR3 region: CACDTAGGRSWDTRQMFFGTSIKLF. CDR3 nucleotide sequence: TGTGCCTGTGACACCGCTGGGGGAAGGTCCTGGGACACCCGACAGATGTTTTTCGGAACTAGCATCAAACTCTTC.

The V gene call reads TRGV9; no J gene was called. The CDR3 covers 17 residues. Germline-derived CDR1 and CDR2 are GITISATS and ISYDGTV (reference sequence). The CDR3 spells CACDPLLGDTTTAQLFF. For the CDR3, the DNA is TGTGCCTGTGACCCGTTACTGGGGGATACAACGACAGCACAACTCTTCTTT.

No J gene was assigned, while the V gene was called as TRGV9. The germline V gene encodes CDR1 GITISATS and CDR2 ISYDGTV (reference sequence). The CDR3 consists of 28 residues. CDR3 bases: TGTGCCTGTGACCCTGTTTTGGGGGATCCACCTAGGGCCTGGGACACCCGACAGATGTTTTTCGGAACTAGCATCAAACTCTTC. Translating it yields CACDPVLGDPPRAWDTRQMFFGTSIKLF.

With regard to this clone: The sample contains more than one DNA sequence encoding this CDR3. The CDR3 is CACDPLLVSSWDTRQMFFGTSIKLF. The CDR3 bases are TGTGCCTGTGACCCCCTACTGGTTAGCTCCTGGGACACCCGACAGATGTTTTTCGGAACTAGCATCAAACTCTTC. The V gene call reads TRGV9; no J gene was called. This CDR3 region has 25 residues. Looked up from germline, CDR1 is GITISATS and CDR2 is ISYDGTV (reference sequence).

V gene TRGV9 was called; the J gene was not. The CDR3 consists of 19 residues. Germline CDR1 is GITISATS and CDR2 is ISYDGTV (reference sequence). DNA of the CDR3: TGTGCCTGTGACACCGTTGGAGCTGGGGATACGCCTGTGGCAGCACAACTCTTCTTT. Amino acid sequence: CACDTVGAGDTPVAAQLFF.

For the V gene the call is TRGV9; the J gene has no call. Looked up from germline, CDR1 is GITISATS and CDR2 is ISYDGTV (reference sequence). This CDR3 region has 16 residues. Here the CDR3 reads CAFKKGYATLTAQLFF. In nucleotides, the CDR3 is TGTGCCTTCAAGAAGGGATACGCGACTCTGACAGCACAACTCTTCTTT.

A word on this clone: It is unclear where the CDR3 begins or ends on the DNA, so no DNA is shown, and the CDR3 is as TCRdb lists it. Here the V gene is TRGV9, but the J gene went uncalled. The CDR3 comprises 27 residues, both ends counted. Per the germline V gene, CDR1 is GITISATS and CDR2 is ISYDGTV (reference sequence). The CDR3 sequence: CACDTVLGDTRSWDTRQMFFGTGIKLF.

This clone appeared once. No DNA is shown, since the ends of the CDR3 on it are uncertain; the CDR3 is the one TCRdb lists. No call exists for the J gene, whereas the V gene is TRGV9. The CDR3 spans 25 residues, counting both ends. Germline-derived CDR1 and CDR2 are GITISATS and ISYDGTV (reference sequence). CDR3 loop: CACDTVQLGDKLHRQMFFGTGIKLF.

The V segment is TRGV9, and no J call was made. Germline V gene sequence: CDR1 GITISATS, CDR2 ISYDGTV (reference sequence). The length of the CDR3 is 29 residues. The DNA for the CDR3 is TGTGCCTGTGACACCCCTCAACTGGGGGATACGAATGGCTCCTGGGACACCCGACAGACGTTTTTCGGAACTAGCATCAAACTCTTC. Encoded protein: CACDTPQLGDTNGSWDTRQTFFGTSIKLF.

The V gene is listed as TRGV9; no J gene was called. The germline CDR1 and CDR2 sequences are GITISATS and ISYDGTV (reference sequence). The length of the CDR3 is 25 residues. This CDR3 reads CACDTAGGYAWDTRQMFFGTSIKLF. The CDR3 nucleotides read TGTGCCTGTGACACGGCTGGGGGATACGCGTGGGACACCCGACAGATGTTTTTCGGAACTAGCATCAAACTCTTC.

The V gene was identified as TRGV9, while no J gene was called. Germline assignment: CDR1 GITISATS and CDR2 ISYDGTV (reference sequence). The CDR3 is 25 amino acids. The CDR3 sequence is CACVKVLGESWDTRQMFFGTSIKLF. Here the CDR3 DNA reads TGTGCCTGTGTCAAAGTACTGGGGGAGTCCTGGGACACCCGACAGATGTTTTTCGGAACTAGCATCAAACTCTTC.

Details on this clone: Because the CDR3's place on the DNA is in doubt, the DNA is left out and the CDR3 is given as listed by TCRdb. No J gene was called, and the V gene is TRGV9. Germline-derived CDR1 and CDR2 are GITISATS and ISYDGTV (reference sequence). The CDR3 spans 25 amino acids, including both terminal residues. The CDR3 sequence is CACDTAGGYPWDTRQMFFGTGIKLF.

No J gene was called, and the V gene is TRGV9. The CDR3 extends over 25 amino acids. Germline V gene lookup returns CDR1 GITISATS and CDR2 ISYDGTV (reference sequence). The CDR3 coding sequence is TGTGCCTGTGACACCTGGGGGACCAGCTCCTGGGACACCCGACAGATGTTTTTCGGAACTAGCATCAAACTCTTC. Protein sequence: CACDTWGTSSWDTRQMFFGTSIKLF.

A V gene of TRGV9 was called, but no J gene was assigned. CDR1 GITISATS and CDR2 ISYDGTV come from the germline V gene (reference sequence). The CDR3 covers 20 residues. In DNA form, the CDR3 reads TGTGCCTTTAAGAAGGGGGTCGGGGTCTACTGGGGGATACGTTCAGCACAACTCTTCTTT. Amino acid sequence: CAFKKGVGVYWGIRSAQLFF.

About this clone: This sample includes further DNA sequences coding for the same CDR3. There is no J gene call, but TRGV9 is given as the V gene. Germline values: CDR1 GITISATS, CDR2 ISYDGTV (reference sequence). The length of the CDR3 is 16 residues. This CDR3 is CACDTVGDTLTAQLFF. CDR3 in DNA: TGTGCCTGTGACACCGTGGGGGATACTTTGACAGCACAACTCTTCTTT.

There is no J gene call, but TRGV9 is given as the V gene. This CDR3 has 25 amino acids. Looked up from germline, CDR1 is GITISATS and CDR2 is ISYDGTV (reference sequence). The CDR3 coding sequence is TGTGCCTGTGACACCGCCGGGGGATCCTCCTGGGACACCCGACAGATGTTTTTCGGAACTAGCATCAAACTCTTC. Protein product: CACDTAGGSSWDTRQMFFGTSIKLF.

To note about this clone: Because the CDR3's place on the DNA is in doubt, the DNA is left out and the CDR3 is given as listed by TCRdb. CDR3 residues: CACDPTGGSSSWDTRQMFFGTGIKLF. The V segment is TRGV9, and no J call was made. Germline V CDR1 and CDR2: GITISATS, ISYDGTV (reference sequence). Inclusive of both ends, the CDR3 amounts to 26 amino acids.

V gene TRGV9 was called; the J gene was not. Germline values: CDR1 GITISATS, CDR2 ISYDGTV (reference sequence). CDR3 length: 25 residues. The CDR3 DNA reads TGTGCCTGTGACTCGGTACTGGGTAGAACCTGGGACACCCGACAGGTGTTTTTCGGAACTAGCATCAAACTCTTC. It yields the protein CACDSVLGRTWDTRQVFFGTSIKLF.

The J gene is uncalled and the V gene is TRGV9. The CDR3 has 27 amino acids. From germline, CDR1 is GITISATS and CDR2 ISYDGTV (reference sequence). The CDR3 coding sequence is TGTGCCTGTGACGGGATGGTGGGGGATACGCCTGCCTGGGACACCCGACAGATGTTTTTCGGAACTAGCATCAAACTCTTC. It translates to CACDGMVGDTPAWDTRQMFFGTSIKLF.

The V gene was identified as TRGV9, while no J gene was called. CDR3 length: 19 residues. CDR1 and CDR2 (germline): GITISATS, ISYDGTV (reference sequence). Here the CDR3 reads CASPAFLNWGYSLTAQLFF. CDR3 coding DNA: TGTGCCTCTCCGGCCTTCCTAAACTGGGGGTATTCCTTGACAGCACAACTCTTCTTT.